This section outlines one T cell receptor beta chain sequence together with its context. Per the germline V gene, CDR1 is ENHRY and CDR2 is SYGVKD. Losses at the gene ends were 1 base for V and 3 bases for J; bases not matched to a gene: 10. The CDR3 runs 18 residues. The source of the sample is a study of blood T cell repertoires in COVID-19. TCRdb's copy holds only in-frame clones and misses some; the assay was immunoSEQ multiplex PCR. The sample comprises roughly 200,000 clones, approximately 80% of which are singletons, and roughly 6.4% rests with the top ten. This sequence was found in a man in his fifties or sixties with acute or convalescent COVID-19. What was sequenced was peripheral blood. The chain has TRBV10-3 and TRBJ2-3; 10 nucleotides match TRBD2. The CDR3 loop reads CAISEWSPSGGATDTQYF. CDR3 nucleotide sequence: TGTGCCATCAGTGAGTGGTCCCCCAGCGGGGGGGCAACAGATACGCAGTATTTT.